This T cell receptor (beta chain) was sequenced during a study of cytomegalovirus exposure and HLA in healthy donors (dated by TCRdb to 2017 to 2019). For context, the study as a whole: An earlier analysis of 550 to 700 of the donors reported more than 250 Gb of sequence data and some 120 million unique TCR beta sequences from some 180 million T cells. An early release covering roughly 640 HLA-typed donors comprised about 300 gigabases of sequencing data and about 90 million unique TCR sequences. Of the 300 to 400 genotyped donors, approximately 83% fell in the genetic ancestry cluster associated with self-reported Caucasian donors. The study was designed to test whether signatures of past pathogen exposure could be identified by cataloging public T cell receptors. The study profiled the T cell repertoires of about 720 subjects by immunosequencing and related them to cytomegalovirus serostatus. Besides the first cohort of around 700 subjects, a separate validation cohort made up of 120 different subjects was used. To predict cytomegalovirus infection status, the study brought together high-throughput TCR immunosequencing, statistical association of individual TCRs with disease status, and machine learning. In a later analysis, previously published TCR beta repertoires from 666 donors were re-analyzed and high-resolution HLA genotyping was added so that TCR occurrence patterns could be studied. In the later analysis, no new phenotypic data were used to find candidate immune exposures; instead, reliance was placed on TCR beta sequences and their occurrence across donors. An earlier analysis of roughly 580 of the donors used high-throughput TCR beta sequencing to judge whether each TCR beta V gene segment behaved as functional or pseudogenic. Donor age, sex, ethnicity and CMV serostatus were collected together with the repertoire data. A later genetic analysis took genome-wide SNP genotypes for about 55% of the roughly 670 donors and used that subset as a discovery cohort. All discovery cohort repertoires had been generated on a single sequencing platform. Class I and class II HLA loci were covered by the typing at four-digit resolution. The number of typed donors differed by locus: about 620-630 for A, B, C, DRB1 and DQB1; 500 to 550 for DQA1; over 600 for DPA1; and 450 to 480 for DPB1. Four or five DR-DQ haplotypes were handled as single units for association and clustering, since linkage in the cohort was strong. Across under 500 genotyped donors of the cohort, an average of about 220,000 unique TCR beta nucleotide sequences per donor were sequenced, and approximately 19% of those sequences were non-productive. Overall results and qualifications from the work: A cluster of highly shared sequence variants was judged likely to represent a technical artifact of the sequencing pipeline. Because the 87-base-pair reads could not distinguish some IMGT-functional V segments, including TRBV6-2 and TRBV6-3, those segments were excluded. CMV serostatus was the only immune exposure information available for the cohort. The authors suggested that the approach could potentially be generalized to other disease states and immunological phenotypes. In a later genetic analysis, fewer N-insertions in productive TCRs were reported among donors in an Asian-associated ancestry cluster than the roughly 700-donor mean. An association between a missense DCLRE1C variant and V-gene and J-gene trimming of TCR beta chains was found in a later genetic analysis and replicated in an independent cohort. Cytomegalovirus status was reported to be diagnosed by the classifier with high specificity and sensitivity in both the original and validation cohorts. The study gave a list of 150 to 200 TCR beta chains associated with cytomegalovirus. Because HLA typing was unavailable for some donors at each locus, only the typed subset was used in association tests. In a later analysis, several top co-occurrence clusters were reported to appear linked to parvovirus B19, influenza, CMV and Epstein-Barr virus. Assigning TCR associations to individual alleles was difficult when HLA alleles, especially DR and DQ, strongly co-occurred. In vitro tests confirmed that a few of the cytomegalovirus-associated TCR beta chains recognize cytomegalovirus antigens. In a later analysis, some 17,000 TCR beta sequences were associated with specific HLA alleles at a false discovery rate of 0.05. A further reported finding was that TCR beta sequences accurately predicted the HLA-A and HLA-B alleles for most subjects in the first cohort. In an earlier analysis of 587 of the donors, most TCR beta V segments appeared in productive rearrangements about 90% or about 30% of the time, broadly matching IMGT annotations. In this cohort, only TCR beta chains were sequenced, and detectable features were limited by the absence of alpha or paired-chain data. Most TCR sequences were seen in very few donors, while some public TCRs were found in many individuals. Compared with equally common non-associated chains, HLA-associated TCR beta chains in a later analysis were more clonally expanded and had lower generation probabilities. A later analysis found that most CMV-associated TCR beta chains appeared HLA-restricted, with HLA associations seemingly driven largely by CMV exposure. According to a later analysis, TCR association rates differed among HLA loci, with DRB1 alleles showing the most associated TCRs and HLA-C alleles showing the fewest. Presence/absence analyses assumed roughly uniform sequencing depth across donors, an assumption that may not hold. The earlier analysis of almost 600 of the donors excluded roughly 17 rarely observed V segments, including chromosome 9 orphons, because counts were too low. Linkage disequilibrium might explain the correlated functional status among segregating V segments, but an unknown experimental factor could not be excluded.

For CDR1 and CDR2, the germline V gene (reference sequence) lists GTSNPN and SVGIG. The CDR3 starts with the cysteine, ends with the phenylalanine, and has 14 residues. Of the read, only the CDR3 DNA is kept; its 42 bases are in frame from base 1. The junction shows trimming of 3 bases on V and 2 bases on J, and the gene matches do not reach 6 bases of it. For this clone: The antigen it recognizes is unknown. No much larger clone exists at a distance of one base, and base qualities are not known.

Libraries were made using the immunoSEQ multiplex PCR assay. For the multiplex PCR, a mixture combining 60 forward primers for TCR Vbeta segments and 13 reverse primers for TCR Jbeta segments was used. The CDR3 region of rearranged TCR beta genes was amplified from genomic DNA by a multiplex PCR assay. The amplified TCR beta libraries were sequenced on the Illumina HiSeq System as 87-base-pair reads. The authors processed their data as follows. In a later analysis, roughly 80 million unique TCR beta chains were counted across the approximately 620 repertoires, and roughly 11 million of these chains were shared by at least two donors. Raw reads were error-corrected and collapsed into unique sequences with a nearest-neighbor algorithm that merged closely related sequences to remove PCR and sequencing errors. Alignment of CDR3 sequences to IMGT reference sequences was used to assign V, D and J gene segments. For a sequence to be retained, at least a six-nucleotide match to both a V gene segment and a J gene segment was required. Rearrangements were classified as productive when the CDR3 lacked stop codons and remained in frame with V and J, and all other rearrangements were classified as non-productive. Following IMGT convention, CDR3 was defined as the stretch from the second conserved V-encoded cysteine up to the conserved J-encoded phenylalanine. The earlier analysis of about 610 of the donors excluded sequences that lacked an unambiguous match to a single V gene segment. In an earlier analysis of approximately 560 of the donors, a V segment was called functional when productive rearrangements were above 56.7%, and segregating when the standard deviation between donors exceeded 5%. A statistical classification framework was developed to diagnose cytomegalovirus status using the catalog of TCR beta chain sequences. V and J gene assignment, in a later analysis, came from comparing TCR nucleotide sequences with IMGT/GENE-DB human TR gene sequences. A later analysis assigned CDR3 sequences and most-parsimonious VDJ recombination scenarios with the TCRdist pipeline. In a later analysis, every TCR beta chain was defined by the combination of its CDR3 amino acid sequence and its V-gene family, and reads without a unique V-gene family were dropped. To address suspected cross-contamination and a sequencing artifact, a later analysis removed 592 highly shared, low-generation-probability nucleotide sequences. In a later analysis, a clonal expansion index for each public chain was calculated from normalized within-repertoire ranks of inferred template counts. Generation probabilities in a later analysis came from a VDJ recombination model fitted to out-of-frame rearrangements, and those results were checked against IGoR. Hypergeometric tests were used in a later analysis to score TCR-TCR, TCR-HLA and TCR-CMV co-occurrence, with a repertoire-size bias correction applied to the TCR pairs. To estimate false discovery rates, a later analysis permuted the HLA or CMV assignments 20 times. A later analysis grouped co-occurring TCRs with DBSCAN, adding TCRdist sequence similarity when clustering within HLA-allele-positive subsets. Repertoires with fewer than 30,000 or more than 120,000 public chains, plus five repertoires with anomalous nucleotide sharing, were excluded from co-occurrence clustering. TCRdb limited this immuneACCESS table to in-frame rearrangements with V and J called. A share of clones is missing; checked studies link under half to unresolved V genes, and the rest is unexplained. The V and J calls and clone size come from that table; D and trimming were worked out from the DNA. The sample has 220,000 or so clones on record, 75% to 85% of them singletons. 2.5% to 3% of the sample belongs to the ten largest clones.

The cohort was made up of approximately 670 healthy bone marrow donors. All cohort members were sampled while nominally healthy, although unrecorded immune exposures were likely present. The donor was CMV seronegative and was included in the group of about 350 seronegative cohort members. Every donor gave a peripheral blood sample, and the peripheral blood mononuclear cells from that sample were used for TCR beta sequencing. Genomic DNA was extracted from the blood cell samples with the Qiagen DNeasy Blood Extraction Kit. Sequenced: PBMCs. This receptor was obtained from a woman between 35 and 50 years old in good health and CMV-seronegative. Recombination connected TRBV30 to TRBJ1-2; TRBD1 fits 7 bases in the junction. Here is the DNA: TGTGCCTGGAGCCCAAACAGGGGAAACTATGGCTACACCTTC. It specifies CAWSPNRGNYGYTF.